Reported below is one T cell receptor beta chain. Germline values: CDR1 SGHNT, CDR2 YYREEE (reference sequence). The CDR3 is 16 residues long. The ends lost 3 bases at V and 6 bases at J; junction bases unmatched: 12. All patients experienced relapse after autologous stem cell transplantation, and brentuximab vedotin exposure was variable. These data are taken from a study of PD-1 blockade in classical Hodgkin lymphoma. The repertoire was sequenced with immunoSEQ multiplex PCR; TCRdb's copy has only in-frame clones and lacks some. The sample carries 43,000 or so clones, 88% recorded once. This chain connects TRBV5-4 to TRBJ2-4; 7 bases are a match to TRBD1. The sequenced sample was peripheral blood mononuclear cells (PBMCs), obtained at baseline. The source of this sequence is a human donor with classical Hodgkin lymphoma. The CDR3 region is CASSSTGEWVGNIQYF. DNA of the CDR3: TGTGCCAGCAGCTCTACAGGGGAATGGGTGGGAAACATTCAGTACTTC.